Sequencing of this T cell receptor beta chain was carried out in a study of CD8+ T cells in alopecia areata. Study-wide background: Among treated patients, oral tofacitinib was administered at 5 to 10 mg twice daily. For 6 to 18 months, tofacitinib was taken, and 6 months off drug followed.

Extracted RNA was reverse transcribed, and the resulting cDNA served as sequencing template. Generated by immunoSEQ multiplex PCR, the TCRdb table keeps only in-frame clones and is missing some. The sample yields 45,000 to 60,000 clones, 96% seen once. A remark on this clone: Its antigen is still unknown.

Using a FACSAria, the CD4+ and CD8+ T cells were sorted from the PBMCs. Whole-study results and caveats: Especially in alopecia totalis/universalis, lesional scalp showed greater clonality than normal scalp did.

The sample was CD8+ T cells sorted from blood, taken at week 0. This receptor was obtained from a human donor with alopecia areata.

CDR3 region: CASSVGQGVYNTEAFF. In DNA, the CDR3 is TGCGCCAGCAGCGTGGGACAGGGGGTCTACAACACTGAAGCTTTCTTT. V gene TRBV5-1 combines with J gene TRBJ1-1, with 11 bases matching TRBD1. From germline, CDR1 is SGHRS and CDR2 YFSETQ. V shed 4 bases, J shed 2 bases, and the junction held 7 bases outside the gene matches. The CDR3 has 16 amino acids.